This TCR beta chain originates from a study of T-cell reconstitution after alpha-beta-depleted transplantation in children. Unique molecular identifiers were incorporated during preparation of the TCRbeta library. TCRdb used MiXCR to reprocess the PCR reads, holding one entry per CDR3 protein. The profile shows almost 600,000 distinct CDR3 sequences, 25% to 30% of them singletons. Study results and caveats: Recipient T cells and thymic progenitors that survived gave rise to the high TCRbeta diversity observed at day 60 in some patients. Reportedly, only several hundred clones from non-depleted graft cells drove alpha-beta T-cell counts at about two months. When one year had passed after transplant, most T-cell counts and diversity came from newly produced T cells.

The V gene's germline CDR1 is SGHRS and CDR2 YFSETQ. This CDR3 contains 14 residues. Deletions cut 2 bases from V and 1 base from J, with 9 bases between. This clonotype was picked up a small number of times. Its antigen is unknown. The chain uses TRBV5-1 and TRBJ2-5; D might be TRBD1 (6 bases). This sequence originates from a boy under two years old with Wiskott-Aldrich syndrome, due to receive a stem cell transplant. The specimen was PBMCs, collected before TCRalphabeta/CD19-depleted stem cell transplant. DNA of the CDR3: TGCGCCAGCAGCTTACTGACAGGCCAAGAGACCCAGTACTTC. This translates into CASSLLTGQETQYF.